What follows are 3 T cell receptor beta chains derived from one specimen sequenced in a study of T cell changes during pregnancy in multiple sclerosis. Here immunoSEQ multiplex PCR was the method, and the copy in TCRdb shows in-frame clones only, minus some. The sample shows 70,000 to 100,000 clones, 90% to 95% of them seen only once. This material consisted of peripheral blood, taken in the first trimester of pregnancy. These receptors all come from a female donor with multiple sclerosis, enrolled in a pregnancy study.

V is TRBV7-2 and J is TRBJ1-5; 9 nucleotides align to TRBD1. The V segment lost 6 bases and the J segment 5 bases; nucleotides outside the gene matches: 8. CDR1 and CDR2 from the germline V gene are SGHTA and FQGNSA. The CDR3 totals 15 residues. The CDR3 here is CASRTVTGGDQPQHF. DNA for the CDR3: TGTGCCAGCAGGACCGTAACAGGGGGCGATCAGCCCCAGCATTTT.

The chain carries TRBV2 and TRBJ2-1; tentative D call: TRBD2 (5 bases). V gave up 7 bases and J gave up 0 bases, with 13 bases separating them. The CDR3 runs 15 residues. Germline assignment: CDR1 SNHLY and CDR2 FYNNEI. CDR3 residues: CASKSGINSYNEQFF. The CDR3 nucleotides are TGTGCCAGCAAATCCGGGATTAACTCCTACAATGAGCAGTTCTTC.

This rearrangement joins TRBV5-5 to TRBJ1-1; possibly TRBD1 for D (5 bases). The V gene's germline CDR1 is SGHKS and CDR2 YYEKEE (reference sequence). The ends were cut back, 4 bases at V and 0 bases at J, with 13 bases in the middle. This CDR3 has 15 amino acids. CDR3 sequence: CASSALQGMNTEAFF. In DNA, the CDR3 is TGTGCCAGCAGCGCCCTCCAGGGTATGAACACTGAAGCTTTCTTT.